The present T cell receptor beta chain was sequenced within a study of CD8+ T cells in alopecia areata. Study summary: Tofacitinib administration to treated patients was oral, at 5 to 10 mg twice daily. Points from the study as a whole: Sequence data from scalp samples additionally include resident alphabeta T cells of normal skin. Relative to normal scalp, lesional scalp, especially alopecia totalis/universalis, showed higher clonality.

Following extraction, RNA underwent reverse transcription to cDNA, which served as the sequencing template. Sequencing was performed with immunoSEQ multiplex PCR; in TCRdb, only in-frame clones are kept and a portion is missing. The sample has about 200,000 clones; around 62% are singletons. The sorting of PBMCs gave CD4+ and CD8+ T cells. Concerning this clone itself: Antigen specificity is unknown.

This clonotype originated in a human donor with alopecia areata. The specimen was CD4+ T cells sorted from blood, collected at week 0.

CDR3 sequence (DNA): TGCGCCAGCAGCGCGGGGACAGGAGCATACGAGCAGTACTTC. This encodes CASSAGTGAYEQYF. The chain combines TRBV5-1 with TRBJ2-7; 8 positions match TRBD1. V trimming: 4 bases; J trimming: 4 bases; junction bases outside the gene matches: 7. This CDR3 comprises 14 residues. Germline V gene sequence: CDR1 SGHRS, CDR2 YFSETQ.